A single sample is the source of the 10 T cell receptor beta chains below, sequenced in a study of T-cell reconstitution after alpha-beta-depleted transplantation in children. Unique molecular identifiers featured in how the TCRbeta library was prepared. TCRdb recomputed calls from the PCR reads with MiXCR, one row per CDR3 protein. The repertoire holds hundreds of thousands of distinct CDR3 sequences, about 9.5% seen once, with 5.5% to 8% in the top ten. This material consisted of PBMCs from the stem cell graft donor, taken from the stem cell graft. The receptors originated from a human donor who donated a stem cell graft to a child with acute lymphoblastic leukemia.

The CDR3 nucleotides are TGTGCCAGCAGTCCCTCGGGGGGCGACCCCTACGAGCAGTACTTC. This codes for CASSPSGGDPYEQYF. The chain uses TRBV12-3 or TRBV12-4 and TRBJ2-7; D is perhaps TRBD2 (7 bases). Trimming cost V 5 bases and J 2 bases, with 16 bases left between them. The CDR3 runs 15 residues.

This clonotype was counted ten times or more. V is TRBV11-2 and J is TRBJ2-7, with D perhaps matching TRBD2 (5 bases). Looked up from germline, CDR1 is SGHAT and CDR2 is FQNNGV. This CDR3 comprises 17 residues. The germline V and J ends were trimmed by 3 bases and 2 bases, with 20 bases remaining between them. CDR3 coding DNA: TGTGCCAGCAGCTTCATGATCGGAGGACGTAATCCCTACGAGCAGTACTTC. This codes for CASSFMIGGRNPYEQYF.

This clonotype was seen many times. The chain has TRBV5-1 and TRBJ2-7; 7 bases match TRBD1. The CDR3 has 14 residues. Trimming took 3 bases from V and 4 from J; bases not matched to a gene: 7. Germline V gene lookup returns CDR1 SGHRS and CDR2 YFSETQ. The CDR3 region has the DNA TGCGCCAGCAGCTGGGGGACAGTTCCATACGAGCAGTACTTC. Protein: CASSWGTVPYEQYF.

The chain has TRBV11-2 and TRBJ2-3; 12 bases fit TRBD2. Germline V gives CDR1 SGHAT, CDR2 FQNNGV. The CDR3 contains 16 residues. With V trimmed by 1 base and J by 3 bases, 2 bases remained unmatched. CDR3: CASSLALAGGTDTQYF. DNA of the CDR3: TGTGCCAGCAGCTTAGCCCTAGCGGGGGGGACAGATACGCAGTATTTT.

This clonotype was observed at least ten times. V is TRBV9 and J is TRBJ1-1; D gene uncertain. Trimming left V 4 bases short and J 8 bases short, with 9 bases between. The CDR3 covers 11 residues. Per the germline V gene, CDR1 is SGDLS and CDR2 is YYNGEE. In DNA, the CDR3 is TGTGCCAGCAGCCCTCACATGGAAGCTTTCTTT. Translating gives CASSPHMEAFF.

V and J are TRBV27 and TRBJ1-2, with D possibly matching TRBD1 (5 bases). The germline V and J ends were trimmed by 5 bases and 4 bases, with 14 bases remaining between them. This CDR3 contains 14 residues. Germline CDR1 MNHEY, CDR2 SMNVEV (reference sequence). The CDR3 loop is CASSPYVDSYGYTF. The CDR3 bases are TGTGCCAGCAGTCCCTACGTCGACAGCTATGGCTACACCTTC.

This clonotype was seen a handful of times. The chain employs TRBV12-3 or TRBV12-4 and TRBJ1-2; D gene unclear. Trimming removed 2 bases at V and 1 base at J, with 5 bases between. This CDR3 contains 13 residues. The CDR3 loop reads CASSLISNYGYTF. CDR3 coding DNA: TGTGCCAGCAGTTTAATAAGTAACTATGGCTACACCTTC.

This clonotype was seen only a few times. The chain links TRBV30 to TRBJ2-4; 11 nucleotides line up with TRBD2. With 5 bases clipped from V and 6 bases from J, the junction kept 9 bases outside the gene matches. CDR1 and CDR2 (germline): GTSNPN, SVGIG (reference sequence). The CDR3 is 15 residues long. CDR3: CAWDANSGGANIQYF. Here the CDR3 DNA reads TGTGCCTGGGATGCGAATAGCGGGGGGGCAAACATTCAGTACTTC.

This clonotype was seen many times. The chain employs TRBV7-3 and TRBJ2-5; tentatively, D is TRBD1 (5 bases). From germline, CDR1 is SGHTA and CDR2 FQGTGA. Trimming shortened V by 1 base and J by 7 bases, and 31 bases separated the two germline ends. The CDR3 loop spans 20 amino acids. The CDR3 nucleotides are TGTGCCAGCAGCTTAAGCACGGCTGCGACAGCCTCCAAGAGTGTGCTGACCCAGTACTTC. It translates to CASSLSTAATASKSVLTQYF.

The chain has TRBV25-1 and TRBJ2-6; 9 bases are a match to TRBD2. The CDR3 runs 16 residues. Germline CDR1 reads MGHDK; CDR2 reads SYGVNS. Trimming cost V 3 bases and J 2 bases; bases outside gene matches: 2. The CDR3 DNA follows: TGTGCCAGCAGTGACTCTAGCGGGGCTGGGGCCAACGTCCTGACTTTC. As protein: CASSDSSGAGANVLTF. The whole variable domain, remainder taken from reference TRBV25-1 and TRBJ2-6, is EADIYQTPRYLVIGTGKKITLECSQTMGHDKMYWYQQDPGMELHLIHYSYGVNSTEKGDLSSESTVSRIRTEHFPLTLESARPSHTSQYLCASSDSSGAGANVLTFGAGSRLTVL.